Included here is one TCR beta chain sequence, with context. Original data processing: Reference gene primer amplification in the assay estimated nucleated cell counts. Data came from immunoSEQ multiplex PCR; TCRdb stores just in-frame clones and leaves some out. Clone size and V and J calls were adopted from that table, with D and trimming inferred from the DNA. This table holds around 210,000 clones, 70% to 85% found once. The CDR3 runs 15 residues. Germline V lookup: CDR1 MNHEY, CDR2 SMNVEV (reference sequence). The V segment lost 2 bases and the J segment 6 bases; nucleotides outside the gene matches: 9. This sample stems from a study of blood T cell repertoires in COVID-19.

The receptor was derived from a human donor in a cohort sampled during active COVID-19. Sequencing used peripheral blood. The gene calls are TRBV27 and TRBJ2-7, with TRBD2 matching 8 bases. CDR3 in amino acids: CASSLAGGRFGEQYF. The CDR3 DNA is TGTGCCAGCAGTTTAGCGGGAGGCCGCTTCGGCGAGCAGTACTTC.